One and the same sample provided the 20 T cell receptor beta chains below, sequenced in a study of blood T cell repertoires in COVID-19. Clones were read by immunoSEQ multiplex PCR, and TCRdb kept only the in-frame ones, dropping some. The top ten clones hold about 1.2% of a sample with approximately 250,000 clones, around 88% of them seen once. The source material was PBMCs or T cells enriched from blood (not recorded which). Source of these receptors: a woman between 35 and 50 years old with acute COVID-19.

The chain joins TRBV18 to TRBJ2-7, with a tentative D call TRBD1 (6 bases). V lost 6 bases, J lost 4 bases, and 16 bases lay in between. Germline-derived CDR1 and CDR2 are KGHSH and LQKENI. This CDR3 has 14 residues. The CDR3 sequence: CASSPDSAIYEQYV. CDR3 nucleotides: TGTGCCAGCTCCCCGGACAGTGCGATTTACGAGCAGTACGTC.

The gene calls are TRBV28 and TRBJ1-6; D gene unclear. V lost 6 bases and J lost 5, with 8 bases in between. The CDR3 spans 13 residues. Germline V lookup: CDR1 MDHEN, CDR2 SYDVKM. The CDR3 coding sequence is TGTGCCAGCAGGACGGGTGATAATTCACCCCTCCACTTT. It encodes CASRTGDNSPLHF.

This sequence joins TRBV11-3 and TRBJ1-1; D may be TRBD1 (5 bases). The V and J ends lost 5 bases and 3 bases respectively, with 19 bases between them. The CDR3 covers 16 residues. Germline assignment: CDR1 SGHNT and CDR2 YENEEA. In nucleotides, the CDR3 is TGTGCCAGCAGCGCCCGGGGGGGGAGTGTGGACACTGAAGCTTTCTTT. Protein sequence: CASSARGGSVDTEAFF.

CDR3 protein: CSVLSTFRGGYTF. Here the CDR3 DNA reads TGCAGCGTGCTAAGTACCTTCCGAGGAGGCTACACCTTC. The rearrangement links TRBV29-1 to TRBJ1-2; D not certain. The CDR3 length is 13 residues. The V gene's germline CDR1 is SQVTM and CDR2 ANQGSEA. V lost 6 bases and J lost 8, with 19 bases in between.

The rearrangement links TRBV11-2 to TRBJ2-1; D uncertain. Looked up from germline, CDR1 is SGHAT and CDR2 is FQNNGV. This CDR3 has 14 amino acids. Deletions cut 2 bases from V and 6 bases from J, with 11 bases between. The CDR3 here is CASSLSRRLNEQFF. CDR3 in DNA: TGTGCCAGCAGCTTAAGTCGCAGACTCAATGAGCAGTTCTTC.

This sequence joins TRBV14 and TRBJ2-1, with 8 positions matching TRBD1. This CDR3 comprises 15 residues. Trimming cost V 1 base and J 4 bases; bases outside gene matches: 3. Germline V gene lookup returns CDR1 SGHDN and CDR2 FVKESK. CDR3 protein: CASSQGQGAYNEQFF. The CDR3 DNA reads as TGTGCCAGCAGCCAAGGCCAGGGGGCATACAATGAGCAGTTCTTC.

The chain joins TRBV7-3 to TRBJ2-1; 13 bases are a match to TRBD2. Per germline, CDR1 SGHTA and CDR2 FQGTGA. Trimming cost V 2 bases and J 10 bases; bases outside gene matches: 8. CDR3 length equals 16 residues. The CDR3 DNA reads TGTGCCAGCAGCTTACGGACTAGCGGGAGCCCCCACGAGCAGTTCTTC. Encoded protein: CASSLRTSGSPHEQFF. The whole variable domain, remainder taken from reference TRBV7-3 and TRBJ2-1, is GAGVSQTPSNKVTEKGKYVELRCDPISGHTALYWYRQSLGQGPEFLIYFQGTGAADDSGLPNDRFFAVRPEGSVSTLKIQRTERGDSAVYLCASSLRTSGSPHEQFFGPGTRLTVL.

The genes are TRBV27 and TRBJ1-2; TRBD1 matches at 11 bases. The CDR3 is made up of 16 amino acids. V gave up 5 bases and J gave up 4 bases; unmatched junction bases: 9. CDR1 MNHEY and CDR2 SMNVEV come from the germline V gene (reference sequence). The CDR3 spells CASSNLGDRGGYGYTF. The CDR3, as DNA: TGTGCCAGCAGTAACCTTGGGGACAGGGGGGGCTATGGCTACACCTTC.

A word on this clone: The sample contains more than one DNA sequence encoding this CDR3. This sequence joins TRBV7-9 and TRBJ1-1; 7 nucleotides match TRBD1. The germline V gene has CDR1 SEHNR and CDR2 FQNEAQ (reference sequence). The CDR3 is 14 amino acids. Trimming removed 1 base from V and 2 bases from J; junction bases left unmatched: 1. CDR3 nucleotides: TGTGCCAGCAGCTTAGGACAGGGAAACACTGAAGCTTTCTTT. This gives the protein CASSLGQGNTEAFF.

This chain links TRBV13 with TRBJ2-7, with 12 bases identical to TRBD1. The germline CDR1 and CDR2 sequences are PRHDT and FYEKMQ (reference sequence). Unmatched junction bases numbered 6, after V lost 4 bases and J lost 2 bases. There are 16 residues in the CDR3. In DNA form, the CDR3 reads TGTGCCAGCAGCTCGGGACAGGGGGCTAACCCCTACGAGCAGTACTTC. This encodes CASSSGQGANPYEQYF.

This rearrangement joins TRBV5-4 to TRBJ1-1; D unresolved. The CDR3 loop spans 16 amino acids. Deletions cut 0 bases from V and 5 bases from J, with 17 bases between. CDR1 is SGHNT and CDR2 is YYREEE in the germline V gene (reference sequence). The CDR3 DNA reads TGTGCCAGCAGCTTGGGCGGGCTGGATACGAGAACTGAAGCTTTCTTT. It encodes CASSLGGLDTRTEAFF. Complete variable domain (other parts from reference TRBV5-4 and TRBJ1-1): ETGVTQSPTHLIKTRGQQVTLRCSSQSGHNTVSWYQQALGQGPQFIFQYYREEENGRGNFPPRFSGLQFPNYSSELNVNALELDDSALYLCASSLGGLDTRTEAFFGQGTRLTVV.

In its sample, this clone was seen a few times. This chain uses TRBV11-2 with TRBJ2-7; a weak D match, TRBD2 (6 bases). This CDR3 has 13 residues. Trimming removed 3 bases from V and 6 bases from J, with 12 bases in between. Germline V gene lookup returns CDR1 SGHAT and CDR2 FQNNGV. This CDR3 is CASSLLVGGEQYV. The CDR3 DNA sequence: TGTGCCAGCAGCTTGCTGGTCGGGGGCGAGCAGTACGTC.

The J gene is TRBJ1-1, the V gene TRBV28, with 9 bases matching TRBD1. V was clipped by 6 bases and J by 4 bases; unmatched bases: 12. From germline, CDR1 is MDHEN and CDR2 SYDVKM. This CDR3 spans 16 amino acids. CDR3 nucleotide sequence: TGTGCCAGCAGCTCTAGACCGGGACAGGGCTCCACTGAAGCTTTCTTT. Amino acid sequence: CASSSRPGQGSTEAFF.

V gene TRBV2 combines with J gene TRBJ2-7; 14 nucleotides agree with TRBD2. From germline, CDR1 is SNHLY and CDR2 FYNNEI. The CDR3 is 13 amino acids. Germline trimming cut 10 bases from V and 7 bases from J; bases unmatched to any gene: 6. Written as DNA, the CDR3 is TGTGCCATCGGGACTAGCGGGAGTCGGGAGCAGTACGTC. This translates into CAIGTSGSREQYV.

This clone has a single count. The V call is TRBV6-5, the J call TRBJ2-7; D is perhaps TRBD2 (6 bases). The germline V and J ends were trimmed by 5 bases and 5 bases, with 16 bases remaining between them. The CDR3 contains 14 residues. Germline CDR1 reads MNHEY; CDR2 reads SVGAGI. This chain's CDR3 is CASSRDFLWHEQYF. CDR3 in DNA: TGTGCCAGCAGTAGGGACTTTCTCTGGCACGAGCAGTACTTC.

This clone was recorded once. The chain employs TRBV19 and TRBJ2-1, with 9 bases matching TRBD2. Germline V gene sequence: CDR1 LNHDA, CDR2 SQIVND (reference sequence). The CDR3 sequence is 15 residues long. With V trimmed by 3 bases and J by 7 bases, 7 bases remained unmatched. The CDR3 is CASSMSSGKGNEQFF. DNA for the CDR3: TGTGCCAGTAGTATGTCTAGCGGGAAAGGGAATGAGCAGTTCTTC.

CDR3 region: CASTSPGLAGENTQYF. In DNA, the CDR3 is TGTGCCAGCACCTCCCCGGGACTAGCGGGAGAAAATACGCAGTATTTT. This chain joins TRBV21-1 and TRBJ2-3; the D call TRBD2 from the table was never checked on the DNA. TRBV21-1 is flagged as a pseudogene. The CDR3 is 16 residues long.

The chain carries TRBV3-1 (or the pseudogene TRBV3-2) and TRBJ1-1; TRBD1 matches 8 bases. The CDR3 length is 14 residues. Germline V gene lookup returns CDR1 LGHDT and CDR2 YNNKEL (reference sequence). V was clipped by 6 bases and J by 4 bases; unmatched bases: 7. The CDR3 bases are TGTGCCAGCAGTCGGACAGGGAAGGGCACTGAAGCTTTCTTT. Protein: CASSRTGKGTEAFF.

This chain uses TRBV3-1 (or the pseudogene TRBV3-2) with TRBJ2-7, with D maybe TRBD1 (6 bases). The germline V gene encodes CDR1 LGHDT and CDR2 YNNKEL (reference sequence). The CDR3 has 12 amino acids. V was cut by 2 bases and J by 6 bases, with 8 bases left in between. CDR3 sequence reads: CASSQQDSEQYF. In DNA, the CDR3 is TGTGCCAGCAGCCAACAGGACAGCGAGCAGTACTTC.

V usage is TRBV9 and J usage is TRBJ2-5; 7 bases fit TRBD2. Germline V gene lookup returns CDR1 SGDLS and CDR2 YYNGEE. The CDR3 consists of 15 residues. The V gene end was trimmed by 0 bases and the J gene end by 1 base; junction bases not matched to a gene: 3. The CDR3 region has the DNA TGTGCCAGCAGCGTAGCAGCGGGGCTCCAAGAGACCCAGTACTTC. Translation gives CASSVAAGLQETQYF.